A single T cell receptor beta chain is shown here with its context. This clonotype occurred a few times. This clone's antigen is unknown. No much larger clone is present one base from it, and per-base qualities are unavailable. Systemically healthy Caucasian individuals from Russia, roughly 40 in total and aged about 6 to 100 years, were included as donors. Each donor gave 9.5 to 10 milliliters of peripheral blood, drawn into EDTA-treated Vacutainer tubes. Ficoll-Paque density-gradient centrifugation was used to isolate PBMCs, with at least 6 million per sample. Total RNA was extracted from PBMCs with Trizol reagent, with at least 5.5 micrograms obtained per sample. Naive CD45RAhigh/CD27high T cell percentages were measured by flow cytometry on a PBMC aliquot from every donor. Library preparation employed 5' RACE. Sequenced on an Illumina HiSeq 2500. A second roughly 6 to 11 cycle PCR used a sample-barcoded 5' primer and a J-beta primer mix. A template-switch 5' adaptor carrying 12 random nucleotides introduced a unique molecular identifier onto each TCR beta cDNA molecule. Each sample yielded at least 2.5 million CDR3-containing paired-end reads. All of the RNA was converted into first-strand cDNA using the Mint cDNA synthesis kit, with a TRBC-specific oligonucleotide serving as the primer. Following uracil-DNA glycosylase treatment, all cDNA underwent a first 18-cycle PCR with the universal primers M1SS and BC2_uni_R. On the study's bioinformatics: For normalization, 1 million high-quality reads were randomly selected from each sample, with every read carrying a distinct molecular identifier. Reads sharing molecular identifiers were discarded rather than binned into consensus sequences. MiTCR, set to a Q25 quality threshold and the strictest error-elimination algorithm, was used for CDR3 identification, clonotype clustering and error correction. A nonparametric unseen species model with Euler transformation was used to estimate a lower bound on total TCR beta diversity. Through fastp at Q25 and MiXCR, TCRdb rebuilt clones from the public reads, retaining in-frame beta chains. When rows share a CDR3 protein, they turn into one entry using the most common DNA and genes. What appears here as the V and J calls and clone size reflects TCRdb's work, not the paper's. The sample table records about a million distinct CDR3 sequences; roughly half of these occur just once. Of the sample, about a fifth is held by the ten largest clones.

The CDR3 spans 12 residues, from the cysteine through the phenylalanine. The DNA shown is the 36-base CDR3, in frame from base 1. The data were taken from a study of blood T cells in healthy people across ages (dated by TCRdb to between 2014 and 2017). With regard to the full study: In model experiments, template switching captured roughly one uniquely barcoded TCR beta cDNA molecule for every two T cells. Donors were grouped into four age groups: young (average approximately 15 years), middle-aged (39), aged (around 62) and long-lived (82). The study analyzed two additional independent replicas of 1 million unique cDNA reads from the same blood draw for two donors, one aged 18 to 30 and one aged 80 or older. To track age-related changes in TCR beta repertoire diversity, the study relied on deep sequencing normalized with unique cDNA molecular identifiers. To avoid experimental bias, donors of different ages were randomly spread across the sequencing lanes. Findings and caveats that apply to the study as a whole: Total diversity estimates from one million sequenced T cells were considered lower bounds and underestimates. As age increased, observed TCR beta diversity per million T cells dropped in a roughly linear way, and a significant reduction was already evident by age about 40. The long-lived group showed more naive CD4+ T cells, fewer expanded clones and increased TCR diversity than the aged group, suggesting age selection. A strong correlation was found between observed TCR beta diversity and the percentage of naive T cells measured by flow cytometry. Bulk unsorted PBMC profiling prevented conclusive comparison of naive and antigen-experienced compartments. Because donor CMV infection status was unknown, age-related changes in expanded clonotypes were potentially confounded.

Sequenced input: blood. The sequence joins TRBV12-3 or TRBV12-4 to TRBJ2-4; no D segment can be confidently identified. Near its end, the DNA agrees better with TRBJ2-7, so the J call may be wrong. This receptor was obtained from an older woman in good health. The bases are TGTGCCAGCAGCCCCGCCCCCTACGAGCAGTACTTC. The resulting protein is CASSPAPYEQYF.